This TCR beta chain was observed in a study of early T cells in non-severe SARS-CoV-2 infection. In TCRdb, the 5' RACE reads were re-called with MiXCR into one record per CDR3 protein. This table has approximately 85,000 distinct CDR3 sequences, over 9% appearing once. In this sample, this clonotype turned up many times. Antigen unknown. The CDR3 is 11 amino acids. With 6 bases removed from V and 11 bases from J, the gap between germline ends came to 11 bases. Germline CDR1 reads MNHEY; CDR2 reads SVGEGT. Whole-study results and caveats: VDJdb matching favored anti-spike CD8 responses, missing private and CD4 specificities.

The chain uses TRBV6-2 or TRBV6-3 and TRBJ2-1; D may be TRBD2 (6 bases). The TCR was taken from an adult who was a healthcare worker with PCR-confirmed SARS-CoV-2 infection or an uninfected control (not recorded which). The sample was whole blood. The CDR3 coding sequence is TGTGCCAGCAGGGCGGGGACCAAGCAGTTCTTC. It encodes CASRAGTKQFF.